A single sample is the source of the 32 T cell receptor beta chains below, sequenced in a study of Graves' ophthalmopathy and Graves' hyperthyroidism. As the template, RNA transcripts were used to amplify TCR beta CDR3 regions. HTBI-primed first-round RT-PCR preceded second-round multiplex PCR. A single record per CDR3 protein comes from TCRdb applying MiXCR to the multiplex PCR reads. The repertoire holds around 1,000,000 distinct CDR3 sequences, with less than 45% as singletons. The sequenced material came from peripheral blood or thyroid tissue (not recorded which). The receptors were sampled from an adult man with Graves' hyperthyroidism.

The chain has TRBV29-1 and TRBJ1-5, with D unclear. Between the trimmed V and J ends, which lost 8 bases and 0 bases, there was a span of 5 bases. This CDR3 contains 11 residues. Germline V gives CDR1 SQVTM, CDR2 ANQGSEA. The CDR3 DNA is TGCAGCTTCCGTAGCAATCAGCCCCAGCATTTT. As protein: CSFRSNQPQHF.

A word on this clonotype: An end of the junction does not agree with germline; a read error may underlie this. The J gene is TRBJ2-7, the V gene TRBV2; maybe TRBD2 (5 bases). This CDR3 has 11 amino acids. Germline lookup yields CDR1 SNHLY and CDR2 FYNNEI. The DNA for the CDR3 is TGTGCCAGCAGTGAGCCGGGGAGCGAGTTCTTC. It translates to CASSEPGSEFF.

The V gene is TRBV14, the J gene TRBJ2-6; 8 bases are a match to TRBD2. The CDR3 sequence is 17 residues long. V shed 7 bases and J 0 bases; nucleotides not matched to a gene: 8. CDR1 and CDR2 (germline): SGHDN, FVKESK. The CDR3 is CASNEDGRDSGANVLTF. The CDR3 region has the DNA TGTGCCAGCAACGAAGACGGGAGGGACTCTGGGGCCAACGTCCTGACTTTC.

This rearrangement joins TRBV3-1 to TRBJ1-5; D remains ambiguous. Germline V gene sequence: CDR1 LGHDT, CDR2 YNNKEL (reference sequence). Trimming removed 1 base at V and 6 bases at J, with 10 bases between. CDR3 length equals 14 residues. CDR3 amino acids: CASSQGSGVQPQHF. The DNA for the CDR3 is TGTGCCAGCAGCCAAGGATCCGGGGTTCAGCCCCAGCATTTT.

The chain links TRBV10-3 to TRBJ2-7; 8 bases align to TRBD2. CDR1 is ENHRY, CDR2 SYGVKD, per germline. Losses at the gene ends were 10 bases for V and 0 bases for J; bases not matched to a gene: 14. This CDR3 region has 16 residues. Here the CDR3 DNA reads TGTGCCACCGTCGGAACTAGCGGTTCCTCCTCCTACGAGCAGTACTTC. This encodes CATVGTSGSSSYEQYF.

As concerns this clonotype: At one boundary the junction diverges from the germline segment, which might be a read error. The rearrangement joins TRBV7-2 to TRBJ1-1; the D is unclear. The length of the CDR3 is 15 residues. CDR1 SGHTA and CDR2 FQGNSA come from the germline V gene. CDR3 nucleotides: TGTGCCAGCAGTTTAGTCACCCCTCTGAACACTGAAGCTTTCTTT. It specifies CASSLVTPLNTEAFF.

The V and J genes are TRBV5-6 and TRBJ2-2, with D uncertain. Trimming removed 6 bases from V and 0 bases from J, with 12 bases in between. This CDR3 contains 15 residues. Germline CDR1 SGHDT, CDR2 YYEEEE. The CDR3 loop is CASTNPPTNTGELFF. CDR3 DNA sequence: TGTGCCAGCACTAACCCCCCGACGAACACCGGGGAGCTGTTTTTT. Full variable domain (outside the CDR3, taken from reference TRBV5-6 and TRBJ2-2): DAGVTQSPTHLIKTRGQQVTLRCSPKSGHDTVSWYQQALGQGPQFIFQYYEEEERQRGNFPDRFSGHQFPNYSSELNVNALLLGDSALYLCASTNPPTNTGELFFGEGSRLTVL.

This clonotype was recorded at least ten times. The chain recombines TRBV6-6 with TRBJ2-7, with D perhaps TRBD1 (6 bases). V was clipped by 6 bases and J by 3 bases, with 18 bases between them. CDR3 length equals 15 residues. CDR1 and CDR2 from the germline V gene are MNHNY and SVGAGI (reference sequence). Written as DNA, the CDR3 is TGTGCCAGCAGGACCCTGGACAGCCCCAACTACGAGCAGTACTTC. Amino acid sequence: CASRTLDSPNYEQYF.

The chain employs TRBV7-9 and TRBJ2-5; D not certain. Trimming removed 5 bases at V and 5 bases at J, with 15 bases between. This CDR3 region has 14 residues. Germline assignment: CDR1 SEHNR and CDR2 FQNEAQ (reference sequence). CDR3 sequence: CASSVRRGGETQYF. The DNA of the CDR3 is TGTGCCAGCAGCGTTAGGAGAGGCGGCGAGACCCAGTACTTC.

This clonotype has more than one count but fewer than ten. The junction departs from germline at one end; a sequencing error may be responsible. The CDR3 is CASIPMGQGNAEAFF. As DNA, the CDR3 is TGTGCCAGTATTCCCATGGGACAGGGGAACGCTGAAGCTTTCTTT. The rearrangement uses TRBV19 and TRBJ1-1; 10 bases map to TRBD1. The germline CDR1 and CDR2 sequences are LNHDA and SQIVND (reference sequence). The length of the CDR3 is 15 residues.

With respect to this clonotype: A much larger clone is a single base away; this may be a read error. The chain joins TRBV2 to TRBJ2-7, with D unclear. CDR3 size: 11 residues. Germline CDR1 is SNHLY and CDR2 is FYNNEI. The CDR3 sequence is CTSSVKAKQYF. CDR3 DNA sequence: TGTACCAGCAGTGTGAAGGCAAAGCAGTACTTC.

This sequence joins TRBV25-1 and TRBJ2-5; 7 bases line up with TRBD2. The CDR3 is 12 amino acids. The junction had 2 bases not matched to a gene; V was cut back by 3 bases and J by 7 bases. Germline CDR1 is MGHDK and CDR2 is SYGVNS. Written as DNA, the CDR3 is TGTGCCAGCAGTGACAGGGAGGGGACCCAGTACTTC. This encodes CASSDREGTQYF.

Of note for this clonotype: This may arise from a read error, as a much more abundant clone is one base away. The CDR3 is CSVYNTGELLF. DNA for the CDR3: TGCAGCGTTTATAACACCGGGGAGCTGCTTTTT. The V call is TRBV29-1, the J call TRBJ2-2, with D perhaps matching TRBD2 (5 bases). The CDR3 is 11 amino acids. CDR1 SQVTM and CDR2 ANQGSEA come from the germline V gene.

Only a few counts were recorded for this clonotype. CDR3 sequence (DNA): TGTGCCAGCAGTACGACCGGGACAGCATACACTGAAGCTTTCTTT. As protein: CASSTTGTAYTEAFF. This chain connects TRBV7-9 to TRBJ1-1, with 7 nucleotides matching TRBD1. The V gene end was trimmed by 6 bases and the J gene end by 3 bases; junction bases not matched to a gene: 10. Germline V lookup: CDR1 SEHNR, CDR2 FQNEAQ (reference sequence). The CDR3 is made up of 15 amino acids.

This clonotype was detected ten times or more. The chain has TRBV2 and TRBJ2-7; either TRBD1 or TRBD2 may fit D (5 bases each). The CDR3 loop spans 15 amino acids. Germline loops: CDR1 SNHLY, CDR2 FYNNEI. Trimming removed 1 base from V and 3 bases from J, with 13 bases in between. CDR3 protein: CASSEVSRGGYEQYF. The DNA of the CDR3 is TGTGCCAGCAGTGAAGTTTCCCGTGGGGGCTACGAGCAGTACTTC.

This clonotype has only one observation. This chain links TRBV20-1 with TRBJ2-5; D is uncertain. The CDR3 spans 13 residues. The germline gives CDR1 DFQATT, CDR2 SNEGSKA (reference sequence). V was trimmed by 0 bases and J by 5 bases, leaving 10 bases between them. CDR3 coding DNA: TGCAGTGCTAGAGATGGGGTATGGGAGACCCAGTACTTC. Translated: CSARDGVWETQYF.

This clonotype was seen many times. The chain couples TRBV6-5 to TRBJ1-1; TRBD1 is a possible D gene (5 bases). The CDR3 length is 13 residues. V was trimmed by 10 bases and J by 1 base, leaving 13 bases between them. Germline loops: CDR1 MNHEY, CDR2 SVGAGI. CDR3 amino acids: CATEAQGNTEAFF. The CDR3 bases are TGTGCCACCGAAGCTCAGGGGAACACTGAAGCTTTCTTT.

This clonotype was observed a handful of times. The rearrangement uses TRBV6-1 and TRBJ1-1, with 9 bases lining up with TRBD1. J lost 4 bases, V lost 7 bases, and 13 bases had no gene match. CDR1 and CDR2 from the germline V gene are MNHNS and SASEGT. There are 16 residues in the CDR3. CDR3 in DNA: TGTGCCAGCACACCGGGACAGGGTACGGTGGGCACTGAAGCTTTCTTT. Its translation is CASTPGQGTVGTEAFF.

The chain is built from TRBV7-9 and TRBJ2-7; 9 bases are shared with TRBD2. The germline gives CDR1 SEHNR, CDR2 FQNEAQ (reference sequence). The V segment lost 3 bases and the J segment 3 bases; nucleotides outside the gene matches: 9. This CDR3 is built from 16 residues. CDR3 residues: CASSLAGLAKDYEQYF. For the CDR3, the DNA is TGTGCCAGCAGCTTGGCCGGACTAGCGAAGGACTACGAGCAGTACTTC.

This rearrangement joins TRBV29-1 to TRBJ2-7; 8 bases align to TRBD1. V lost 4 bases and J lost 5; bases outside the gene matches: 10. Germline assignment: CDR1 SQVTM and CDR2 ANQGSEA. The CDR3 runs to 14 residues. CDR3 nucleotide sequence: TGCAGCGTTGGGGAAGACAGGGGAAGCCACGAGCAGTACTTC. This encodes CSVGEDRGSHEQYF.

The gene calls are TRBV10-3 and TRBJ1-1; D not resolved. The length of the CDR3 is 14 residues. V lost 5 bases to trimming and J lost 0 bases, with 10 bases between them. CDR1 and CDR2 (germline): ENHRY, SYGVKD. CDR3 nucleotide sequence: TGTGCCATCAGTTCCGCAGATATGAACACTGAAGCTTTCTTT. Translated, it gives CAISSADMNTEAFF.

This clonotype occurred a few times. One junction end disagrees with the germline gene, perhaps due to a read error. This chain uses TRBV25-1 with TRBJ1-3; D is unclear. This CDR3 has 13 amino acids. Germline CDR1 and CDR2: MGHDK and SYGVNS. CDR3: CAGSLGSGNTIYF. Written as DNA, the CDR3 is TGTGCCGGCAGTTTGGGCTCTGGAAACACCATATATTTT.

This clonotype was counted only a few times. V is TRBV11-2 and J is TRBJ2-7; the match to TRBD1 covers 10 bases. CDR3 length: 14 residues. Losses at the gene ends were 6 bases for V and 2 bases for J; bases not matched to a gene: 4. The germline CDR1 and CDR2 sequences are SGHAT and FQNNGV. The CDR3 DNA follows: TGTGCCAGCAGAGACAGGGGGCGCCCCTACGAGCAGTACTTC. Translation: CASRDRGRPYEQYF.

This clonotype was counted at least ten times. V usage is TRBV7-8 and J usage is TRBJ1-3; D uncertain. Germline CDR1 SGHVS, CDR2 FQNEAQ. The length of the CDR3 is 15 residues. The V and J ends lost 1 base and 0 bases respectively, with 7 bases between them. The CDR3 loop is CASSLVKDSGNTIYF. As DNA, the CDR3 is TGTGCCAGCAGCTTAGTTAAGGACTCTGGAAACACCATATATTTT.

This clonotype has just one count. The junction does not match germline at one end; this may be a read error. The V and J genes are TRBV10-3 and TRBJ2-7; tentative D call: TRBD2 (7 bases). The germline CDR1 and CDR2 sequences are ENHRY and SYGVKD. The CDR3 is made up of 18 amino acids. CDR3 in amino acids: CASSFPRGADPPSYEQYF. In DNA, the CDR3 is TGTGCCAGCAGTTTTCCCCGGGGGGCAGATCCCCCCTCCTACGAGCAGTACTTC.

This clonotype was counted between two and nine times. This chain links TRBV29-1 with TRBJ2-7; no reliable D call. The V and J ends lost 4 bases and 6 bases respectively, with 4 bases between them. CDR3 length: 9 residues. Germline V CDR1 and CDR2: SQVTM, ANQGSEA. The CDR3 region has the DNA TGCAGCGTTGGTCCCGAGCAGTACTTC. Translating gives CSVGPEQYF.

The CDR3 DNA is TGCAGCCAGATAACAGGGGCGCACGAGCAGTACTTC. The encoded protein is CSQITGAHEQYF. V is TRBV29-1 and J is TRBJ2-7; 7 nucleotides match TRBD1. Germline-derived CDR1 and CDR2 are SQVTM and ANQGSEA. V trimming: 8 bases; J trimming: 5 bases; junction bases outside the gene matches: 9. CDR3 size: 12 residues.

The chain links TRBV29-1 to TRBJ1-3; D is ambiguous. This CDR3 region has 13 residues. Germline V gene lookup returns CDR1 SQVTM and CDR2 ANQGSEA. The V end was cut by 6 bases, the J end by 2 bases, with 11 bases between. CDR3 amino acids: CSVSDGTGNTIYF. The CDR3 DNA reads as TGCAGCGTATCCGACGGAACTGGAAACACCATATATTTT.

V is TRBV7-3 and J is TRBJ2-3; 8 bases agree with TRBD2. Germline CDR1 is SGHTA and CDR2 is FQGTGA. Trimming at V came to 8 bases and at J to 3 bases, leaving 7 bases not matched to a gene. The CDR3 length is 14 residues. CDR3 protein: CASSSGLGTDTQYF. The CDR3 region has the DNA TGTGCCAGCTCCTCGGGACTAGGGACAGATACGCAGTATTTT.

For this clonotype: The junction and the germline gene differ at one end; a read error may be behind it. The rearrangement uses TRBV10-3 and TRBJ1-4; 8 bases are a match to TRBD1. The length of the CDR3 is 17 residues. CDR1 is ENHRY and CDR2 is SYGVKD in the germline V gene. CDR3 in DNA: TGTGCCAGCAGTTACTCCAAGGTCGGGACAGGCCTCTTGGGACTGTTTTTT. Amino acids: CASSYSKVGTGLLGLFF.

The rearrangement uses TRBV10-1 and TRBJ1-2, with 7 nucleotides matching TRBD1. Germline trimming cut 2 bases from V and 4 bases from J; bases unmatched to any gene: 7. The CDR3 totals 15 residues. From germline, CDR1 is WNHNN and CDR2 SYGVQD (reference sequence). The CDR3 loop is CASSEPDRPSYGYTF. As DNA, the CDR3 is TGCGCCAGCAGTGAGCCGGACAGGCCTTCCTATGGCTACACCTTC.

The rearrangement uses TRBV29-1 and TRBJ1-2; 7 bases line up with TRBD1. The V gene end was trimmed by 4 bases and the J gene end by 4 bases; junction bases not matched to a gene: 6. The germline V gene encodes CDR1 SQVTM and CDR2 ANQGSEA. CDR3 length: 13 amino acids. CDR3 nucleotide sequence: TGCAGCGTTGCCGGGACAGAGAGCTATGGCTACACCTTC. Translated, it gives CSVAGTESYGYTF.